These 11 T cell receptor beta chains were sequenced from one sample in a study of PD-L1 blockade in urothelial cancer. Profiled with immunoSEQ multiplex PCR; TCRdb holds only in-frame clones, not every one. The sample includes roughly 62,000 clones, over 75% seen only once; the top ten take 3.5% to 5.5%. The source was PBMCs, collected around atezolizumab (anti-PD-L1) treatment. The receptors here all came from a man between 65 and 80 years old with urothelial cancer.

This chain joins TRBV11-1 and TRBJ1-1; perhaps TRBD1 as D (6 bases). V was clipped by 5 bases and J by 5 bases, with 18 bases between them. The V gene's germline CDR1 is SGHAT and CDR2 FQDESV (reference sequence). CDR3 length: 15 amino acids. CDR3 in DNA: TGTGCCAGCAGCGTAAACAGGGCGGGTGGGACTGAAGCTTTCTTT. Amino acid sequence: CASSVNRAGGTEAFF.

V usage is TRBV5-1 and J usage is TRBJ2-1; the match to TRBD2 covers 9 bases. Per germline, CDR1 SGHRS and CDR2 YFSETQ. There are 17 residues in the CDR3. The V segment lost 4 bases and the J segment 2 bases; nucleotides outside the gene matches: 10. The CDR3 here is CASSPSHSGSAYNEQFF. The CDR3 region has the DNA TGCGCCAGCAGCCCCTCACATAGCGGGAGCGCCTACAATGAGCAGTTCTTC.

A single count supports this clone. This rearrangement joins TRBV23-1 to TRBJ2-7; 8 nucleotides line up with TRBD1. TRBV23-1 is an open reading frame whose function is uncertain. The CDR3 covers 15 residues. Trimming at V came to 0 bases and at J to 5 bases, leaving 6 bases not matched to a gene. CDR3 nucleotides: TGCGCCAGCAGTCAATCCGGACAGGGTGGCCACGAGCAGTACTTC. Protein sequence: CASSQSGQGGHEQYF.

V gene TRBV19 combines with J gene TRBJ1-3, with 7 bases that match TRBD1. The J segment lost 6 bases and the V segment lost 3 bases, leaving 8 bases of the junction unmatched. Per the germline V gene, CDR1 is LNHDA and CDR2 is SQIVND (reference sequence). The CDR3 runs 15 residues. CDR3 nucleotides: TGTGCCAGTAGTATGACCCGACAGGGCCCAAACACCATATATTTT. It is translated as CASSMTRQGPNTIYF.

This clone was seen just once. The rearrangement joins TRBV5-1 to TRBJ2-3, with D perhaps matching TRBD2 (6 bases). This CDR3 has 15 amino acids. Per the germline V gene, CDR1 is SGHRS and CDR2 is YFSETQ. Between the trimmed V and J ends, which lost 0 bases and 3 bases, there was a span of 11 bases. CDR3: CASSLEGAGTDTQYF. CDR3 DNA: TGCGCCAGCAGCTTGGAGGGTGCGGGGACAGATACGCAGTATTTT.

The CDR3 nucleotides are TGTGCCAGCTCACCAACTTTTGGGGGGCAGCCCCAGCATTTT. Amino acids: CASSPTFGGQPQHF. The chain links TRBV18 to TRBJ1-5, with D possibly being TRBD1 (5 bases). The V end lost 2 bases, the J end lost 7 bases, and 12 bases lay between the germline ends. This CDR3 region has 14 residues. Germline loops: CDR1 KGHSH, CDR2 LQKENI.

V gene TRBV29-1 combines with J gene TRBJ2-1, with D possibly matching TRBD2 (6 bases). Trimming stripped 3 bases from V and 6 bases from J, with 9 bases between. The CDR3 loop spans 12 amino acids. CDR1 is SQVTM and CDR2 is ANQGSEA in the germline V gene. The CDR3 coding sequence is TGCAGCGTTGATAAGGGAGGCAATGAGCAGTTCTTC. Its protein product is CSVDKGGNEQFF.

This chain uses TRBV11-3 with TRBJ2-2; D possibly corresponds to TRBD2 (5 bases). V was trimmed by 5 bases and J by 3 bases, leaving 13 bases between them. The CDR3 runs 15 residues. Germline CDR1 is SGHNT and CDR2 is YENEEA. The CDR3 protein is CASSVSDGDTGELFF. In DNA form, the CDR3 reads TGTGCCAGCAGCGTATCGGACGGGGACACCGGGGAGCTGTTTTTT.

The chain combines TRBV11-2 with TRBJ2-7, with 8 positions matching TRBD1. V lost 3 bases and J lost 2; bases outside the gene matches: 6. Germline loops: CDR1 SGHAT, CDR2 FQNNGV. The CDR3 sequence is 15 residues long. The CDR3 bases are TGTGCCAGCAGCTTGCAGGGGGCGCGGGCCTACGAGCAGTACTTC. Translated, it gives CASSLQGARAYEQYF.

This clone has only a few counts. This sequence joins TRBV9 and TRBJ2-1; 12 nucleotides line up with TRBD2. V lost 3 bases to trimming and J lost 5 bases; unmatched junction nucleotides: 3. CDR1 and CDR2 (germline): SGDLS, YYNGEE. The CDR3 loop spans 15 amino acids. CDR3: CASSGRLAGDNEQFF. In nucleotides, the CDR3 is TGTGCCAGCAGCGGGCGACTAGCGGGAGACAATGAGCAGTTCTTC.

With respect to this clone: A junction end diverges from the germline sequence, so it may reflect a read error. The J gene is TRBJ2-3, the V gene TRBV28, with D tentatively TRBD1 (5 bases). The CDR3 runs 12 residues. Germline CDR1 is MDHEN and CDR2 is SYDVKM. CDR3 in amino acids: CASSFSTGTQYF. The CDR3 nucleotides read TGTGCCAGCAGTTTCTCCACAGGTACGCAGTATTTT.